These T cell receptor beta chains were read from a single sample in a study of technical replicates of blood from a handful of donors. Data came from immunoSEQ multiplex PCR; TCRdb stores just in-frame clones and leaves some out. Here the sample spans under 70,000 clones, around 84% being singletons. Source material: PBMCs. The receptors come from a human donor in good health. Some clones in this sample may be carry-over from other donors' samples. The CDR3 runs from the conserved cysteine through the conserved F or W. D genes are given only for firm matches. The size field is filled for only some rows; it gives once, few, many or a size class.

v_call	cdr3_length	d_call	j_call	clone_size	cdr3_nt	cdr3_aa
TRBV5-1	15	TRBD1	TRBJ1-6	.	TGCGCCAGCAGCCGACAGGGACTAGATAATTCACCCCTCCACTTT	CASSRQGLDNSPLHF
TRBV6-6	13	.	TRBJ2-7	.	TGTGCCAGCAGTTACGGGACTTTCTCCGAGCAGTACTTC	CASSYGTFSEQYF
TRBV4-3	15	.	TRBJ2-3	.	TGCGCCAGCAGCCAAGATTTGAGTCGTTCCCAAGCGCAGTATTTT	CASSQDLSRSQAQYF
TRBV5-1	15	.	TRBJ2-1	.	TGCGCCAGCAGGCCCACTAGTGGGACCTACAATGAGCAGTTCTTC	CASRPTSGTYNEQFF
TRBV14	15	.	TRBJ2-7	.	TGTGCCAGCAGCCAAGACCTGGGAGTGGTCTACGAGCAGTACTTC	CASSQDLGVVYEQYF
TRBV29-1	14	TRBD1	TRBJ1-5	.	TGCAGCGCAGCCGACAGGGCCTTAAATCAGCCCCAGCATTTT	CSAADRALNQPQHF
TRBV23-1	16	.	TRBJ1-4	once	TGCGCCAGCAGTCAGCCCCAGGGTGAAACTAATGAAAAACTGTTTTTT	CASSQPQGETNEKLFF
TRBV2	14	.	TRBJ2-7	.	TGTGCCAGCAGTGACGGGGTGTTGGACTACGAGCAGTACTTC	CASSDGVLDYEQYF
TRBV18	19	TRBD2	TRBJ2-1	.	TGTGCCAGCTCACCTAAGGGACTAGCGGGATTTAAAGGGTACAATGAGCAGTTCTTC	CASSPKGLAGFKGYNEQFF
TRBV19	14	.	TRBJ2-4	.	TGTGCCAGTAGTATAGGTGGAGGGCCCAACATTCAGTACTTC	CASSIGGGPNIQYF
TRBV7-9	14	.	TRBJ1-1	.	TGTGCCAGCAGCTTAGTGCAGGGAAAGACTGAAGCTTTCTTT	CASSLVQGKTEAFF
TRBV14	12	.	TRBJ1-1	.	TGTGCCAGCAGCCAAGATGCCGGTGAAGCTTTCTTT	CASSQDAGEAFF
TRBV20-1	10	.	TRBJ2-5	.	TGCAGTGCTAGTCATGAGACCCAGTACTTC	CSASHETQYF
TRBV7-9	16	TRBD2	TRBJ2-5	.	TGTGCCAGCAGCACCCTAGCGGGAGTACGGGGAGAGACCCAGTACTTC	CASSTLAGVRGETQYF
TRBV5-1	18	TRBD1	TRBJ2-6	.	TGCGCCAGCAGGGCCGCAGGGGGCTCATTTTCTGGGGCCAACGTCCTGACTTTC	CASRAAGGSFSGANVLTF
TRBV18	12	.	TRBJ2-1	.	TGTGCCAGCTCACCCACCGGGGATGAGCAGTTCTTC	CASSPTGDEQFF
TRBV15	13	TRBD2	TRBJ2-1	.	TGTGCCACCAGCAGGCGGGGGGGGTATGAGCAGTTCTTC	CATSRRGGYEQFF
TRBV5-1	14	TRBD1	TRBJ2-7	.	TGCGCCAGCAGCTTGGAGGGGGCTACCTACGAGCAGTACTTC	CASSLEGATYEQYF
TRBV19	9	.	TRBJ1-1	.	TGTTCAGGGGACACTGAAGCTTTCTTT	CSGDTEAFF
TRBV6-4	15	TRBD2	TRBJ2-1	few	TGTGCCAGCAGTGAAGGACTAGCGGGGAACAATGAGCAGTTCTTC	CASSEGLAGNNEQFF
TRBV21-1	13	.	TRBJ1-1	.	TGTGCCAGCAGCAGGGGACAGGGGATTGAAGCTTTCTTT	CASSRGQGIEAFF
TRBV6-5	14	TRBD1	TRBJ1-1	.	TGTGCCAGCAGTCGGGACAGGGAGAACACTGAAGCTTTCTTT	CASSRDRENTEAFF
TRBV4-1	15	.	TRBJ1-1	few	TGCGCCAGCAGCCGGGGGGAAAATGCGAACACTGAAGCTTTCTTT	CASSRGENANTEAFF
TRBV30	13	.	TRBJ1-2	.	TGTGCCTGGACAGGGGATTTTAACTATGGCTACACCTTC	CAWTGDFNYGYTF
TRBV6-1	16	.	TRBJ2-7	.	TGTGCCAGCAGTGGGGTGGGGGGGCGCGGGCCCTACGAGCAGTACTTC	CASSGVGGRGPYEQYF
TRBV18	16	.	TRBJ1-1	.	TGTGCCAGCTCACCACTAAGGGGATCGGGGAACACTGAAGCTTTCTTT	CASSPLRGSGNTEAFF